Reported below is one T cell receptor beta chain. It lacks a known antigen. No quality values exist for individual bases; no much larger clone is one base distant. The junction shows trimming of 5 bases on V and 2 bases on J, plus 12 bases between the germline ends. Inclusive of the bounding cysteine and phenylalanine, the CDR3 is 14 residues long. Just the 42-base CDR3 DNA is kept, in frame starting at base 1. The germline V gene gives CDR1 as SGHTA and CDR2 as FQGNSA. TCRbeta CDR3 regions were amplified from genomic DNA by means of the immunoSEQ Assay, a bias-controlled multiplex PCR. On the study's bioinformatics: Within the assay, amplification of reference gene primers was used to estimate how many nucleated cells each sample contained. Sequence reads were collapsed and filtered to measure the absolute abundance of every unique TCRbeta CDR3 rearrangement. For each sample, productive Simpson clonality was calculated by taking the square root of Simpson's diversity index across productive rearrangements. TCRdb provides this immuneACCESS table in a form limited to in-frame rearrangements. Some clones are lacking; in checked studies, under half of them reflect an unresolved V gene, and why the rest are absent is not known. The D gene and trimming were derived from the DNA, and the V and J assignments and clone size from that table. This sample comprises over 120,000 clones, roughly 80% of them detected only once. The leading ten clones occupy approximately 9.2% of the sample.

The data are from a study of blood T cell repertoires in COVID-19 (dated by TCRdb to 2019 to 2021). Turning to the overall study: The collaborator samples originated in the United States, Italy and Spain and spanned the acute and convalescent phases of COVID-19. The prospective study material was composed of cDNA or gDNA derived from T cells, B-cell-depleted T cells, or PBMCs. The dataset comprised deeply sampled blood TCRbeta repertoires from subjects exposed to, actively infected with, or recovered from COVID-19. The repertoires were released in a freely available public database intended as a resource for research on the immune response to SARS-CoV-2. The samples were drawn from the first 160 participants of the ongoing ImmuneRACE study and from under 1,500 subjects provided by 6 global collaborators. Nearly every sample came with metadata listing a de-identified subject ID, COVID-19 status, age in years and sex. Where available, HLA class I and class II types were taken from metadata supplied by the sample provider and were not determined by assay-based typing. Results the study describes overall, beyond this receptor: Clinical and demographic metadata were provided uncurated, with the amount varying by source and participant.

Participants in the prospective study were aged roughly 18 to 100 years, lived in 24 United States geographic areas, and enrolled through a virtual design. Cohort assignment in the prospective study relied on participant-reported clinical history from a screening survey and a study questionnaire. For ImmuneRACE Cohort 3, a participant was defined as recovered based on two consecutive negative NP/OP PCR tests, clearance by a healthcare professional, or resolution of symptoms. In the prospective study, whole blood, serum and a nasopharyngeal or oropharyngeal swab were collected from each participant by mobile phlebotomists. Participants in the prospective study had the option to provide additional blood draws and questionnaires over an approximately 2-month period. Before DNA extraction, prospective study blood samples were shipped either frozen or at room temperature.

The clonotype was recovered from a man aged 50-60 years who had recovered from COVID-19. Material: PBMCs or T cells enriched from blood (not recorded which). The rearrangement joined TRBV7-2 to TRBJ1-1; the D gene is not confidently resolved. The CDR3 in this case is CASSTSPGNTEAFF. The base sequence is TGTGCCAGCAGCACCAGTCCGGGAAACACTGAAGCTTTCTTT.